Given below is one TCR beta chain in context. RNA amounts of about 0.5 to 1 ug underwent reverse transcription with random hexamers. The immunoSEQ assay covered 54 Vbeta and 13 Jbeta segments for CDR3. One entry per CDR3 protein results from TCRdb running MiXCR on the immunoSEQ multiplex PCR reads. The profile shows about 120,000 distinct CDR3 sequences, around 94% of them singletons. These data originate in a study of CD8 T cells in Susac syndrome. In blood CD8+ and CD4+ T cells, TCR beta underwent sequencing. This TCR came from a human donor in good health. Input material: CD4+ T cells from PBMCs.

DNA of the CDR3: TGTGCCAGCAGTTTATTCGGGAACACTGAAGCTTTCTTT. Its protein product is CASSLFGNTEAFF. The genes are TRBV12-3 or TRBV12-4 and TRBJ1-1; D is unclear. V lost 2 bases and J lost 1, with 5 bases in between. This CDR3 is 13 amino acids long.